This TCR beta chain was recorded in a study of blood T cell repertoires in COVID-19. In the study overall: Samples representing acute and convalescent COVID-19 were sourced from the United States, Italy and Spain. PBMCs, B-cell-depleted T cells, or T cells provided the cDNA or gDNA that made up the material.

Germline CDR1 and CDR2: SGDLS and YYNGEE. The CDR3 loop spans 15 amino acids. The V end was cut by 0 bases, the J end by 7 bases, with 16 bases between. Original analysis: Cell counts per sample came from amplifying reference gene primers. Data came from immunoSEQ multiplex PCR; TCRdb stores just in-frame clones and leaves some out. V and J calls and clone size follow that table, whereas D and trimming were derived from the DNA. In the table there are about 90,000 clones, roughly 88% of which are singletons. The source is a woman of 80 years or more with active or convalescent COVID-19. The rearrangement uses TRBV9 and TRBJ2-5, with D maybe TRBD2 (5 bases). Source material: peripheral blood. Here the CDR3 DNA reads TGTGCCAGCAGCGTAGGGCTAGCCGGGATGGGGACCCAGTACTTC. Protein sequence: CASSVGLAGMGTQYF.